A single T cell receptor beta chain is shown here with its context. This entry is derived from a study of CD8 T cells in Susac syndrome. Negative isolation yielded CD8+ and CD4+ T cells; FACS enriched TEMRA cells. Random hexamers primed reverse transcription of about 0.5 to 1 ug RNA. Via MiXCR, TCRdb re-called the immunoSEQ multiplex PCR reads, giving one row per CDR3 protein. Of just under 150,000 distinct CDR3 sequences in the sample, approximately 94% are singletons; the top ten hold around 0.08%. The length of the CDR3 is 13 residues. CDR1 DFQATT and CDR2 SNEGSKA come from the germline V gene (reference sequence). Trimming took off 2 bases at V and 5 bases at J, with 12 bases between the two ends.

The sequencing input was CD4+ T cells from PBMCs. V usage is TRBV20-1 and J usage is TRBJ1-1; no definite D call. The sequence was obtained from a human donor in good health. As DNA, the CDR3 is TGCAGTGCTAGAAGAGGGTGGGAAACTGAAGCTTTCTTT. It codes for CSARRGWETEAFF.